Shown below are 18 T cell receptor beta chains from a single sample sequenced in a study of vaccination effects on CD4 cells after COVID-19. The ViraFEST assay expanded antigen-specific CD4+ T cells with viral peptide pools before sequencing. Isolating CD4+ T cells followed 9 to 11 days of culture. Vaccine administered to participants consisted of two doses of either BNT162b2 or mRNA-1273. Using immunoSEQ multiplex PCR, the repertoire was profiled, and TCRdb retains in-frame clones only, with some absent. The repertoire consists of about 16,000 clones, with 70% occurring once and the leading ten covering roughly 9.3%. These TCRs are of unknown antigen specificity. Sequenced material: CD4+ T cells from PBMCs cultured with SARS-CoV-2 spike peptides, taken after COVID-19 vaccination. The receptor source for this set is a human donor who received a COVID-19 vaccine.

This clone showed up just once. The chain couples TRBV24-1 to TRBJ2-7; D not resolved. The V gene lost 5 bases and the J gene lost 2 bases, with 12 bases spanning the gap. CDR3 length equals 14 residues. Germline CDR1 reads KGHDR; CDR2 reads SFDVKD. The CDR3 region is CATSGAHPPYEQYF. The CDR3 DNA sequence: TGTGCCACCAGTGGGGCCCACCCTCCCTACGAGCAGTACTTC.

The V gene is TRBV19, the J gene TRBJ2-1; 9 bases align to TRBD1. The CDR3 has 14 residues. V lost 8 bases and J lost 3; bases outside the gene matches: 5. From germline, CDR1 is LNHDA and CDR2 SQIVND (reference sequence). CDR3 sequence: CASAGTGYYNEQFF. CDR3 in DNA: TGTGCCAGTGCCGGGACAGGGTACTACAATGAGCAGTTCTTC.

This clone has more than one count but fewer than ten. This chain links TRBV10-3 with TRBJ2-7; D gene ambiguous. The CDR3 contains 13 residues. V lost 3 bases, J lost 3 bases, and 9 bases lay in between. Germline lookup yields CDR1 ENHRY and CDR2 SYGVKD. CDR3 sequence reads: CAISDPGFYEQYF. The CDR3 coding sequence is TGTGCCATCAGTGACCCCGGTTTCTACGAGCAGTACTTC.

This clone rates as medium-sized. CDR3 loop: CASSEASSYEQYF. In DNA form, the CDR3 reads TGTGCCAGTAGTGAAGCGAGCTCCTACGAGCAGTACTTC. V is TRBV19 and J is TRBJ2-7; D is unclear. Deletions cut 5 bases from V and 0 bases from J, with 8 bases between. Germline CDR1 is LNHDA and CDR2 is SQIVND (reference sequence). CDR3 length equals 13 residues.

CDR3 sequence (DNA): TGTGCCAGCAGCCAACAGAGGGGTGGACAGTTCTTC. It is translated as CASSQQRGGQFF. The chain combines TRBV3-1 (or the pseudogene TRBV3-2) with TRBJ2-1; D is tentatively TRBD1 or TRBD2 (5 bases each). The CDR3 is made up of 12 amino acids. CDR1 and CDR2 from the germline V gene are LGHDT and YNNKEL (reference sequence). Trimming stripped 2 bases from V and 13 bases from J, with 12 bases between.

The chain employs TRBV2 and TRBJ1-5, with no clear D. Germline loops: CDR1 SNHLY, CDR2 FYNNEI. Trimming shortened V by 5 bases and J by 3 bases, and 14 bases separated the two germline ends. The CDR3 contains 15 residues. The CDR3 protein is CASSRSGLTNQPQHF. DNA of the CDR3: TGTGCCAGCAGTAGGTCCGGACTCACCAATCAGCCCCAGCATTTT.

V is TRBV18 and J is TRBJ2-3; D may match TRBD1 or TRBD2 (5 bases each). The CDR3 totals 14 residues. Germline CDR1 and CDR2: KGHSH and LQKENI. V lost 3 bases, J lost 1 base, and 8 bases lay in between. This chain's CDR3 is CASSPPGRTDTQYF. CDR3 in DNA: TGTGCCAGCTCACCGCCGGGGCGCACAGATACGCAGTATTTT.

This clone showed up just a few times. J is TRBJ1-5 and V is TRBV2, with a weak D call TRBD1 (5 bases). Trimming took off 7 bases at V and 6 bases at J, with 16 bases between the two ends. CDR3 length equals 14 residues. In germline, CDR1 is SNHLY, CDR2 FYNNEI. CDR3 amino acids: CASTSGGGTQPQHF. The CDR3 DNA follows: TGTGCCAGCACCTCCGGCGGGGGAACTCAGCCCCAGCATTTT.

The table lists this clone with a few counts. The chain employs TRBV7-2 and TRBJ1-5, with a tentative D call TRBD1 (6 bases). Germline CDR1 and CDR2: SGHTA and FQGNSA. The V end lost 5 bases, the J end lost 4 bases, and 12 bases lay between the germline ends. The CDR3 sequence is 14 residues long. The CDR3 bases are TGTGCCAGCAGCGCACAGGGTTCGAATCAGCCCCAGCATTTT. It codes for CASSAQGSNQPQHF.

This chain joins TRBV6-5 and TRBJ1-1, with 10 bases matching TRBD1. Germline CDR1 is MNHEY and CDR2 is SVGAGI. V gave up 3 bases and J gave up 1 base; unmatched junction bases: 5. There are 16 residues in the CDR3. CDR3 sequence reads: CASSYDRGRANTEAFF. CDR3 sequence (DNA): TGTGCCAGCAGTTATGACAGGGGGCGGGCGAACACTGAAGCTTTCTTT.

This sequence joins TRBV11-2 and TRBJ2-1; D could derive from TRBD1 or TRBD2 (5 bases each). Germline CDR1 SGHAT, CDR2 FQNNGV. The CDR3 loop spans 16 amino acids. Trimming removed 5 bases at V and 4 bases at J, with 18 bases between. CDR3 nucleotides: TGTGCCAGCAGCCACCTCGCAGGGACCTTATACAATGAGCAGTTCTTC. It specifies CASSHLAGTLYNEQFF.

The rearrangement joins TRBV11-2 to TRBJ2-1; 10 nucleotides match TRBD2. The CDR3 runs 19 residues. CDR1 is SGHAT, CDR2 FQNNGV, per germline. The V and J ends lost 0 bases and 0 bases, in that order; junction bases with no gene match: 8. In DNA, the CDR3 is TGTGCCAGCAGCTTAGAATCGAGCGGGAGGGCCCCCTCCTACAATGAGCAGTTCTTC. Protein: CASSLESSGRAPSYNEQFF.

V gene TRBV7-9 combines with J gene TRBJ2-2, with D hard to call. Trimming left V 5 bases short and J 5 bases short, with 6 bases between. Germline-derived CDR1 and CDR2 are SEHNR and FQNEAQ (reference sequence). CDR3 size: 12 residues. CDR3 sequence (DNA): TGTGCCAGCAGCGTAGAAACCGGGGAGCTGTTTTTT. Its translation is CASSVETGELFF.

This chain joins TRBV2 and TRBJ1-2; D gene ambiguous. V lost 8 bases and J lost 8, with 18 bases in between. The CDR3 is made up of 13 amino acids. The germline CDR1 and CDR2 sequences are SNHLY and FYNNEI. This chain's CDR3 is CASAVGLGRGYTF. Written as DNA, the CDR3 is TGTGCCAGCGCGGTGGGGTTGGGGAGGGGCTACACCTTC.

The V and J genes are TRBV4-1 and TRBJ2-3, with D perhaps matching TRBD2 (6 bases). Trimming cost V 0 bases and J 8 bases, with 6 bases left between them. CDR1 MGHRA and CDR2 YSYEKL come from the germline V gene. The CDR3 contains 12 residues. DNA for the CDR3: TGCGCCAGCAGCCAAGAGGGGGGTACGCAGTATTTT. This encodes CASSQEGGTQYF.

There are a few counts of this clone. V gene TRBV6-5 combines with J gene TRBJ1-1; D remains ambiguous. The CDR3 is 15 residues long. The germline CDR1 and CDR2 sequences are MNHEY and SVGAGI. The V and J ends lost 5 bases and 4 bases respectively, with 17 bases between them. The CDR3 reads CASSPHRDKSTEAFF. The CDR3 DNA is TGTGCCAGCAGTCCCCACCGTGACAAGAGCACTGAAGCTTTCTTT.

The chain's CDR3 is CASSYLDRGADTQYF. CDR3 bases: TGTGCCAGCAGTTACTTGGACAGGGGTGCAGATACGCAGTATTTT. This sequence joins TRBV25-1 and TRBJ2-3; 9 bases map to TRBD1. V was pared by 5 bases and J by 4 bases, with 7 bases of the junction left unmatched. The CDR3 runs 15 residues. CDR1 is MGHDK, CDR2 SYGVNS, per germline.

Regarding this clone: Within the sample, other DNA sequences also encode this same CDR3. This sequence joins TRBV3-1 (or the pseudogene TRBV3-2) and TRBJ2-4, with D possibly matching TRBD2 (5 bases). Germline CDR1 LGHDT, CDR2 YNNKEL (reference sequence). Trimming took off 4 bases at V and 0 bases at J, with 10 bases between the two ends. CDR3 length: 15 residues. The CDR3 sequence: CASSRTGIAKNIQYF. CDR3 DNA: TGTGCCAGCAGCCGCACGGGAATAGCCAAAAACATTCAGTACTTC.